This passage covers 21 T cell receptor beta chains from one sample sequenced in a study of blood T cell repertoires in COVID-19. Assay: immunoSEQ multiplex PCR; the TCRdb copy retains only in-frame clones and omits some. Among approximately 190,000 clones, roughly nine tenths were seen once, and the ten largest hold 20% to 25%. The sample was peripheral blood. All receptors come from a man aged 55 to 70 with active or convalescent COVID-19.

The V call is TRBV5-1, the J call TRBJ1-2, with TRBD1 matching 8 bases. Germline assignment: CDR1 SGHRS and CDR2 YFSETQ. V trimming: 1 base; J trimming: 6 bases; junction bases outside the gene matches: 2. This CDR3 contains 13 residues. The CDR3: CASSLPGGNGYTF. CDR3 nucleotide sequence: TGCGCCAGCAGCTTGCCAGGGGGCAATGGCTACACCTTC.

V is TRBV29-1 and J is TRBJ2-7; D not certain. V gave up 4 bases and J gave up 5 bases, with 15 bases separating them. This CDR3 is 13 amino acids long. Germline V gene sequence: CDR1 SQVTM, CDR2 ANQGSEA. The CDR3 region has the DNA TGCAGCGTTGTGTCAGACATATCGAACGAGCAGTACTTC. Its protein is CSVVSDISNEQYF.

The chain couples TRBV6-5 to TRBJ2-3, with D tentatively TRBD1 (5 bases). V was shortened by 3 bases and J by 5 bases, with 6 bases between the two germline ends. Germline V lookup: CDR1 MNHEY, CDR2 SVGAGI. CDR3 length equals 12 residues. The CDR3 nucleotides are TGTGCCAGCAGTTATCAGGGAGATACGCAGTATTTT. Translation: CASSYQGDTQYF.

This clone was recorded a few times. The sample holds other DNA sequences that translate to the same CDR3. This chain's CDR3 is CSASSGHEQYF. DNA for the CDR3: TGCAGTGCTAGCTCTGGCCACGAGCAGTACTTC. This chain links TRBV20-1 with TRBJ2-7; D remains ambiguous. CDR1 is DFQATT and CDR2 is SNEGSKA in the germline V gene (reference sequence). Trimming took 3 bases from V and 5 from J, leaving 8 bases between them. The CDR3 has 11 residues.

V usage is TRBV2 and J usage is TRBJ2-1; TRBD2 matches 14 bases. The CDR3 covers 15 residues. Per the germline V gene, CDR1 is SNHLY and CDR2 is FYNNEI. V gave up 5 bases and J gave up 9 bases; unmatched junction bases: 6. The CDR3 loop reads CASSKTSGGVSEQFF. CDR3 in DNA: TGTGCCAGCAGTAAGACTAGCGGGGGGGTTAGTGAGCAGTTCTTC.

This clone was seen only once. V and J are TRBV6-5 and TRBJ1-4, with D perhaps TRBD1 (5 bases). The CDR3 consists of 12 residues. Trimming shortened V by 7 bases and J by 10 bases, and 13 bases separated the two germline ends. Germline V CDR1 and CDR2: MNHEY, SVGAGI. CDR3 amino acids: CASNLGQAKLFF. Written as DNA, the CDR3 is TGTGCCAGCAACCTAGGACAAGCAAAACTGTTTTTT.

V and J are TRBV10-2 and TRBJ2-3, with D possibly TRBD2 on 6 matching bases. CDR3 size: 15 residues. V was shortened by 0 bases and J by 7 bases, with 14 bases between the two germline ends. Germline-derived CDR1 and CDR2 are WSHSY and SAAADI. The CDR3 loop is CASSESGGVGNTQYF. The CDR3 DNA follows: TGCGCCAGCAGTGAGTCGGGGGGTGTGGGCAATACGCAGTATTTT.

The CDR3 nucleotides read TGTGCCAGCAGTTCCCCCCGTGGGCAGGGGACAGATACGCAGTATTTT. Protein product: CASSSPRGQGTDTQYF. The chain uses TRBV6-2 or TRBV6-3 and TRBJ2-3; D may be TRBD1 (6 bases). CDR1 is MNHEY, CDR2 SVGEGT, per germline. The ends were cut back, 4 bases at V and 3 bases at J, with 17 bases in the middle. This CDR3 has 16 residues.

The rearrangement uses TRBV6-1 and TRBJ1-3; possibly TRBD1 for D (6 bases). The V end lost 0 bases, the J end lost 0 bases, and 9 bases lay between the germline ends. This CDR3 contains 16 residues. Germline V gene data show CDR1 as MNHNS and CDR2 as SASEGT. The DNA for the CDR3 is TGTGCCAGCAGTGAAGCTACAGGGACCTCTGGAAACACCATATATTTT. Translating it yields CASSEATGTSGNTIYF.

CDR3 residues: CASSRGLYNEQFF. The CDR3 nucleotides read TGTGCCAGCAGTAGAGGACTATACAATGAGCAGTTCTTC. The V call is TRBV6-5, the J call TRBJ2-1, with D perhaps TRBD2 (6 bases). Trimming shortened V by 5 bases and J by 4 bases, and 9 bases separated the two germline ends. The germline gives CDR1 MNHEY, CDR2 SVGAGI. This CDR3 is 13 amino acids long.

This clone has a single count. The J gene is TRBJ1-1, the V gene TRBV19, with TRBD1 as a possible D gene (5 bases). The CDR3 extends over 12 amino acids. Germline V gene data show CDR1 as LNHDA and CDR2 as SQIVND (reference sequence). Trimming shortened V by 10 bases and J by 0 bases, and 9 bases separated the two germline ends. The CDR3 nucleotides are TGTGCCACGGGGGGGATGAACACTGAAGCTTTCTTT. This sequence encodes CATGGMNTEAFF. Full variable domain (outside the CDR3, taken from reference TRBV19 and TRBJ1-1): DGGITQSPKYLFRKEGQNVTLSCEQNLNHDAMYWYRQDPGQGLRLIYYSQIVNDFQKGDIAEGYSVSREKKESFPLTVTSAQKNPTAFYLCATGGMNTEAFFGQGTRLTVV.

The chain is built from TRBV11-3 and TRBJ1-1; D not resolved. Trimming cost V 4 bases and J 1 base, with 7 bases left between them. CDR1 and CDR2 (germline): SGHNT, YENEEA. The CDR3 has 13 amino acids. The CDR3 DNA follows: TGTGCCAGCAGCTCCCGGGGGAACACTGAAGCTTTCTTT. Translated: CASSSRGNTEAFF.

This chain uses TRBV6-6 with TRBJ1-1; no clear D. Germline CDR1 and CDR2: MNHNY and SVGAGI (reference sequence). Trimming cost V 6 bases and J 4 bases, with 9 bases left between them. The CDR3 spans 12 residues. Here the CDR3 reads CASRQVPTEAFF. CDR3 DNA: TGTGCCAGCAGGCAGGTACCCACTGAAGCTTTCTTT.

The chain couples TRBV2 to TRBJ2-7; D perhaps matches TRBD2 (6 bases). V was shortened by 6 bases and J by 3 bases, with 12 bases between the two germline ends. The CDR3 spans 13 residues. The germline CDR1 and CDR2 sequences are SNHLY and FYNNEI. As DNA, the CDR3 is TGTGCCAGCAGCATAGCGGCAAGCTACGAGCAGTACTTC. This gives the protein CASSIAASYEQYF.

The chain recombines TRBV2 with TRBJ1-1; D unclear. V was shortened by 1 base and J by 6 bases, with 12 bases between the two germline ends. This CDR3 has 14 residues. Germline V gives CDR1 SNHLY, CDR2 FYNNEI. CDR3 sequence (DNA): TGTGCCAGCAGTGAAGGCGGGAGGGAGGCTGAAGCTTTCTTT. Protein: CASSEGGREAEAFF.

This rearrangement joins TRBV25-1 to TRBJ2-1; 9 bases line up with TRBD2. J lost 4 bases, V lost 1 base, and 5 bases had no gene match. CDR3 length: 16 amino acids. Germline CDR1 and CDR2: MGHDK and SYGVNS. CDR3 DNA sequence: TGTGCCAGCAGTGAATCTGCGGGGGGGCAGTACAATGAGCAGTTCTTC. It encodes CASSESAGGQYNEQFF. Drawing the rest from reference TRBV25-1 and TRBJ2-1, the complete variable domain is EADIYQTPRYLVIGTGKKITLECSQTMGHDKMYWYQQDPGMELHLIHYSYGVNSTEKGDLSSESTVSRIRTEHFPLTLESARPSHTSQYLCASSESAGGQYNEQFFGPGTRLTVL.

This rearrangement joins TRBV30 to TRBJ1-1; TRBD1 matches at 8 bases. From germline, CDR1 is GTSNPN and CDR2 SVGIG (reference sequence). The CDR3 is made up of 13 amino acids. V was clipped by 0 bases and J by 7 bases; unmatched bases: 4. For the CDR3, the DNA is TGTGCCTGGAGTGTGGGACAGGCAGATGAAGCTTTCTTT. Translated: CAWSVGQADEAFF.

The V call is TRBV27, the J call TRBJ1-2, with D uncertain. V lost 1 base to trimming and J lost 8 bases, with 11 bases between them. The CDR3 contains 13 residues. Germline CDR1 reads MNHEY; CDR2 reads SMNVEV (reference sequence). The CDR3 here is CASSLLPGWGYTF. The CDR3 nucleotides read TGTGCCAGCAGTTTATTGCCGGGTTGGGGCTACACCTTC.

V gene TRBV19 combines with J gene TRBJ1-5, with 10 bases matching TRBD1. Germline trimming cut 5 bases from V and 4 bases from J; bases unmatched to any gene: 5. The CDR3 has 15 amino acids. CDR1 LNHDA and CDR2 SQIVND come from the germline V gene (reference sequence). The CDR3 DNA reads as TGTGCCAGTAGTCAAGGACAGGGGGAAAATCAGCCCCAGCATTTT. It codes for CASSQGQGENQPQHF.

The chain links TRBV14 to TRBJ1-2; 10 nucleotides align to TRBD1. This CDR3 contains 16 residues. Losses at the gene ends were 1 base for V and 5 bases for J; bases not matched to a gene: 7. In germline, CDR1 is SGHDN, CDR2 FVKESK. In nucleotides, the CDR3 is TGTGCCAGCAGCCAAGGAGACAGGGGGCGATTATATGGCTACACCTTC. Amino acids: CASSQGDRGRLYGYTF.

This clone was counted a single time. The rearrangement links TRBV6-1 to TRBJ1-5; D perhaps matches TRBD1 (6 bases). This CDR3 has 15 residues. V was cut by 1 base and J by 7 bases, with 14 bases left in between. Germline V gene lookup returns CDR1 MNHNS and CDR2 SASEGT. CDR3 residues: CASSEEGTPIQPQHF. CDR3 DNA sequence: TGTGCCAGCAGTGAAGAGGGGACACCGATCCAGCCCCAGCATTTT.